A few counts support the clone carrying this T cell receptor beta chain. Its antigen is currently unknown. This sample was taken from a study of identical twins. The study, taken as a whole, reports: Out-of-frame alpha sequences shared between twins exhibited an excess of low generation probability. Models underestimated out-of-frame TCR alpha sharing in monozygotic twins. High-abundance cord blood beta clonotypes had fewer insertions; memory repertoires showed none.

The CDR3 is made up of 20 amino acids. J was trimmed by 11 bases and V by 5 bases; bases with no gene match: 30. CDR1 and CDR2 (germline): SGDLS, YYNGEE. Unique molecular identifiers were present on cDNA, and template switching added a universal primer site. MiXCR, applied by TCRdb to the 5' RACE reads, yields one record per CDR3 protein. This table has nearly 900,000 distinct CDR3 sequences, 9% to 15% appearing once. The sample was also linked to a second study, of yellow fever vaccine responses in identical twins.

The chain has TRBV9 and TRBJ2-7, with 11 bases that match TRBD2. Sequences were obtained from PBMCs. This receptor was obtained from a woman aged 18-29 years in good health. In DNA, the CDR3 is TGTGCCAGCAGAGCGATGGACAGGGCACTAGCGGGAGTGTATTTCGATCGGGAGTACTTC. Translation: CASRAMDRALAGVYFDREYF.